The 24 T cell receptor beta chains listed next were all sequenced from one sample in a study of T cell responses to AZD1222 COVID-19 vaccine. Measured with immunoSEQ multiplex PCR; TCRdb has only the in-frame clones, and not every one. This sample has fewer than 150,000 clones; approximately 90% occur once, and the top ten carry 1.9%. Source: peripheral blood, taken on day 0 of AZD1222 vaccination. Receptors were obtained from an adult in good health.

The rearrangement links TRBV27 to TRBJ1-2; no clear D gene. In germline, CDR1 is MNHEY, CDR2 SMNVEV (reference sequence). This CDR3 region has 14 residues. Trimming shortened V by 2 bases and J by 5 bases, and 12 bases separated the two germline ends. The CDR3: CASSLGVNGYGYTF. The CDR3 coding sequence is TGTGCCAGCAGTTTAGGGGTGAATGGATATGGCTACACCTTC.

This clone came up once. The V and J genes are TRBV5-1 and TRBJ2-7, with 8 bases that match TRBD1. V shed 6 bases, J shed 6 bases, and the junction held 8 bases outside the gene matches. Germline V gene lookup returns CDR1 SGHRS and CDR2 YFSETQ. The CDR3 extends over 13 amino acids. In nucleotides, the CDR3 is TGCGCCAGCATGCATTCGACAGGGGTCGAGCAGTACTTC. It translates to CASMHSTGVEQYF.

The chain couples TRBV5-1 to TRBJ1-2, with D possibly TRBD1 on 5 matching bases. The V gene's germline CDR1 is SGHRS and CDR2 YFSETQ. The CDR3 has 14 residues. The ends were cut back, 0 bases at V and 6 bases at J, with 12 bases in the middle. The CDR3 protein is CASSLETVSNGYTF. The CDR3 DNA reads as TGCGCCAGCAGCTTGGAGACAGTCTCTAATGGCTACACCTTC.

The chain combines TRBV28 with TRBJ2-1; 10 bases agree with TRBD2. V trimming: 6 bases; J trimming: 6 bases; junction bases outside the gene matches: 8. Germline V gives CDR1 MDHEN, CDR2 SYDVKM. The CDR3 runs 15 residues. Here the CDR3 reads CASRKSGRVSNEQFF. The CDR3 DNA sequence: TGTGCCAGCAGGAAAAGCGGGAGGGTGTCCAATGAGCAGTTCTTC.

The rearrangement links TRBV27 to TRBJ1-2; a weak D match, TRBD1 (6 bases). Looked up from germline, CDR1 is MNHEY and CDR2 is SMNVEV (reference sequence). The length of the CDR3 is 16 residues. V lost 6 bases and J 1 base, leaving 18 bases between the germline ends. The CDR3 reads CASSPNGQRINYGYTF. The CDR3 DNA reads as TGTGCCAGCAGCCCTAACGGACAGAGGATTAACTATGGCTACACCTTC.

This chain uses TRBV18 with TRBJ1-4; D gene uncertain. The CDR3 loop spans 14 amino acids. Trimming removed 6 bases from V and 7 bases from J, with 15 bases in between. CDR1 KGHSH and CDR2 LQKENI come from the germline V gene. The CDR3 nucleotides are TGTGCCAGCTCTAACAGCGAATCGGGTGAAAAACTGTTTTTT. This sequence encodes CASSNSESGEKLFF.

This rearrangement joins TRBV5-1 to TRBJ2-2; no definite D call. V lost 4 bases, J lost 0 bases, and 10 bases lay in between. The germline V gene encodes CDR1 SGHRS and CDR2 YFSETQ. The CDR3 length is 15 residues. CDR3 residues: CASSPTTTNTGELFF. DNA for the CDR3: TGCGCCAGCAGCCCTACAACAACGAACACCGGGGAGCTGTTTTTT. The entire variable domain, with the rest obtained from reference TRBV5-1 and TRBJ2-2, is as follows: KAGVTQTPRYLIKTRGQQVTLSCSPISGHRSVSWYQQTPGQGLQFLFEYFSETQRNKGNFPGRFSGRQFSNSRSEMNVSTLELGDSALYLCASSPTTTNTGELFFGEGSRLTVL.

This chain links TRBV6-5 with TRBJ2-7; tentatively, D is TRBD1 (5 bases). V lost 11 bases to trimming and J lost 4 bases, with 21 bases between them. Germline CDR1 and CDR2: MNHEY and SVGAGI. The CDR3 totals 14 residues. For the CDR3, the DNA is TGTGCCTCCTCGAGTCGACAGCTAAGTTACGAGCAGTACTTC. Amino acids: CASSSRQLSYEQYF.

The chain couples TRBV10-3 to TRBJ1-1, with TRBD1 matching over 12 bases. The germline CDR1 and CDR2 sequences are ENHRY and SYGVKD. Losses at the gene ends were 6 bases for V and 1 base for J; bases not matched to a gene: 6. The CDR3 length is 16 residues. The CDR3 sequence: CAIRAGTGGRNTEAFF. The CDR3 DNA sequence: TGTGCCATCAGGGCTGGGACAGGGGGCAGGAACACTGAAGCTTTCTTT.

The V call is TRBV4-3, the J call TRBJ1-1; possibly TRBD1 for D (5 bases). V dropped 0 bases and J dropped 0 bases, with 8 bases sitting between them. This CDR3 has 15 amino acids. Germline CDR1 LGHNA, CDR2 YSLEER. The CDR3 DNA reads TGCGCCAGCAGCCAAGACAGGGCGATGAACACTGAAGCTTTCTTT. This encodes CASSQDRAMNTEAFF.

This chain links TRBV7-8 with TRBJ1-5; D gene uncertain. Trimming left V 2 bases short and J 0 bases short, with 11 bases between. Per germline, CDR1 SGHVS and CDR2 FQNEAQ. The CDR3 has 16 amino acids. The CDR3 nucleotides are TGTGCCAGCAGCTTATCGTCGAGTTATAGCAATCAGCCCCAGCATTTT. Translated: CASSLSSSYSNQPQHF.

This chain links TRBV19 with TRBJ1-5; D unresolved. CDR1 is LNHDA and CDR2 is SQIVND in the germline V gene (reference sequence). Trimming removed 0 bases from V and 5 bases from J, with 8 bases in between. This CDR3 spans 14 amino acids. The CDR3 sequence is CASSIENTDQPQHF. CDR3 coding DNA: TGTGCCAGTAGTATAGAGAACACCGATCAGCCCCAGCATTTT.

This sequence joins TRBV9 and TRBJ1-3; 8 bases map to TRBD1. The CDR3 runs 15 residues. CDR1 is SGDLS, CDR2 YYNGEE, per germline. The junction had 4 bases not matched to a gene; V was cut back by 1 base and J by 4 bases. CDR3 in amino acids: CASSVSGQGGNTIYF. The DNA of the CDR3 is TGTGCCAGCAGCGTAAGCGGACAGGGAGGAAACACCATATATTTT.

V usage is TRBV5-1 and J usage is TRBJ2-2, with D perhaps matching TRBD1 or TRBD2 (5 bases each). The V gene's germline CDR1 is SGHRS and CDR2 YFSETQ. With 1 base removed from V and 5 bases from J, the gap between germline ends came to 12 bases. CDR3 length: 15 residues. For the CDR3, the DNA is TGCGCCAGCAGCTTGATCGGGGCGCCAACCGGGGAGCTGTTTTTT. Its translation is CASSLIGAPTGELFF.

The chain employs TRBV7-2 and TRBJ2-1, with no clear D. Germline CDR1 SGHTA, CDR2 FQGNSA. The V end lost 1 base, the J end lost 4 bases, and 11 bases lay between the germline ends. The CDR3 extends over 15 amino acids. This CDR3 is CASSLEGSGYNEQFF. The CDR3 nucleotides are TGTGCCAGCAGCTTAGAAGGCAGTGGGTACAATGAGCAGTTCTTC.

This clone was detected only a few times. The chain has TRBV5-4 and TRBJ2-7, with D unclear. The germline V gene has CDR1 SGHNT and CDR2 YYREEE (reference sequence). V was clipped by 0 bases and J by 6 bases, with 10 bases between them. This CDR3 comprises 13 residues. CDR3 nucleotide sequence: TGTGCCAGCAGCTTGGTGGGTCTCCCCGAGCAGTACTTC. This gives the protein CASSLVGLPEQYF.

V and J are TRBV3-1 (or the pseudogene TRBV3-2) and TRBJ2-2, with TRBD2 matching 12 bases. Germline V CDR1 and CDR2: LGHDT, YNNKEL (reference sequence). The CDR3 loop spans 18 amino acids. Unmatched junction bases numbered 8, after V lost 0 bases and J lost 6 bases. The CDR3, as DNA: TGTGCCAGCAGCCAAGATGGACTAGCGGGGATTAGGGCCGGGGAGCTGTTTTTT. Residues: CASSQDGLAGIRAGELFF.

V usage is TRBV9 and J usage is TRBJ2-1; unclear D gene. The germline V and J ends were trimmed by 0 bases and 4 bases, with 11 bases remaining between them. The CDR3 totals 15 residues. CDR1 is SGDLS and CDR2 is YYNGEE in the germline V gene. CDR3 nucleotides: TGTGCCAGCAGCGTAGGACCGGTGGGGTACAATGAGCAGTTCTTC. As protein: CASSVGPVGYNEQFF.

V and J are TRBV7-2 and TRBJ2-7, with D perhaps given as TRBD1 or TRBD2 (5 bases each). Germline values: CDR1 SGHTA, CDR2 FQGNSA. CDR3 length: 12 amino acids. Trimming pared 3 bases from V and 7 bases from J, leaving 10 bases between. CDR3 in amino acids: CASSLEWGEQYF. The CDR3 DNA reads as TGTGCCAGCAGCTTGGAGTGGGGGGAGCAGTACTTC.

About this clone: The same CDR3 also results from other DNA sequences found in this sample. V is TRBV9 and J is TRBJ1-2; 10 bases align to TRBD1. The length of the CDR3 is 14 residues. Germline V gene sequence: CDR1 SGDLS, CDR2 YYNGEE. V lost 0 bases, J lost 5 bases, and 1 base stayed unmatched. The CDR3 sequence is CASSVGTGGYGYTF. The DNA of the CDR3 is TGTGCCAGCAGCGTAGGGACAGGGGGATATGGCTACACCTTC.

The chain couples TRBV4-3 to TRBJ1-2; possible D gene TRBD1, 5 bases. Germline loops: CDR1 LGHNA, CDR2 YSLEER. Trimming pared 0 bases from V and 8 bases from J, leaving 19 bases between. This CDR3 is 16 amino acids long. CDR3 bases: TGCGCCAGCAGCCAAGAATTGGGGGAGGGAGTTGGGGGCTACACCTTC. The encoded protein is CASSQELGEGVGGYTF.

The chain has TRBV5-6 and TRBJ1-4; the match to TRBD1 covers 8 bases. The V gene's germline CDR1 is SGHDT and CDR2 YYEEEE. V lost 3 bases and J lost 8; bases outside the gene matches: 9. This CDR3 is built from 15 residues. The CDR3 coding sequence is TGTGCCAGCAGCTCGCAGGGGGCCCTTCGAGAAAAACTGTTTTTT. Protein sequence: CASSSQGALREKLFF.

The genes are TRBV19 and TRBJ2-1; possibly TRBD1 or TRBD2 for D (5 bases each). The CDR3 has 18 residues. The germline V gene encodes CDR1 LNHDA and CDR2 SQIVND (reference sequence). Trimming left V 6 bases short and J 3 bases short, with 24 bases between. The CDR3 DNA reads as TGTGCCAGTAGCCCCGGGGCCGAAGCCGGATATTTCTACAATGAGCAGTTCTTC. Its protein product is CASSPGAEAGYFYNEQFF.

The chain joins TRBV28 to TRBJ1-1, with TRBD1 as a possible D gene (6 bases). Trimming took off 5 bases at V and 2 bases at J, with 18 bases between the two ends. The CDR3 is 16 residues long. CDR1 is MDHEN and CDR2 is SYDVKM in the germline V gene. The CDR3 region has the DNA TGTGCCAGCAGTCCCACGGGGGGCCAGGTAAACACTGAAGCTTTCTTT. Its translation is CASSPTGGQVNTEAFF.